This TCR beta chain is from a study of T cell changes during pregnancy in multiple sclerosis. Data came from immunoSEQ multiplex PCR; TCRdb stores just in-frame clones and leaves some out. This table has some 80,000 clones, roughly 90% appearing once. CDR1 is MNHEY, CDR2 SMNVEV, per germline (reference sequence). There are 15 residues in the CDR3. After removal of 2 bases from V and 6 bases from J, the junction contained 6 bases not matched to a gene. The chain uses TRBV27 and TRBJ2-7; the match to TRBD2 covers 11 bases. This TCR derives from a female donor in good health, enrolled as a control in a pregnancy study. Specimen: peripheral blood, collected in the first trimester of pregnancy. CDR3 loop: CASSLVAGGPREQYF. As DNA, the CDR3 is TGTGCCAGCAGTTTAGTAGCGGGAGGGCCACGCGAGCAGTACTTC.